The 20 T cell receptor beta chains listed next were all sequenced from one sample in a study of vaccination and CD4 T cells after COVID-19. Treatment here: approximately 9-day PBMC culture with coronavirus spike peptide pools or control peptides (ViraFEST assay). Antigen specificity for these receptors is unknown. Sequencing of cultured CD4+ T cell DNA used the Oncomine TCR Beta short-read assay. TCRdb reanalysed the PCR reads using MiXCR and keeps one entry per CDR3 protein. The sample holds over 10,000 distinct CDR3 sequences, around a third seen once. Sequencing was carried out using CD4+ T cells from blood, cultured in vitro. The receptors derive from a human donor who had recovered from COVID-19.

This clonotype was seen a handful of times. This chain links TRBV20-1 with TRBJ2-1, with 9 nucleotides matching TRBD1. CDR3 size: 15 residues. In germline, CDR1 is DFQATT, CDR2 SNEGSKA (reference sequence). V shed 0 bases and J 5 bases; nucleotides not matched to a gene: 5. CDR3: CSARDPDRGNNEQFF. The DNA for the CDR3 is TGCAGTGCTAGAGATCCCGACAGGGGGAACAATGAGCAGTTCTTC.

This clonotype was found a few times. CDR3 amino acids: CASSWGGAGRNEKLFF. The CDR3 nucleotides read TGTGCCAGCAGCTGGGGTGGGGCAGGGCGGAATGAAAAACTGTTTTTT. V and J are TRBV6-1 and TRBJ1-4, with D perhaps matching TRBD1 (5 bases). Germline-derived CDR1 and CDR2 are MNHNS and SASEGT. The CDR3 length is 16 residues. The V gene lost 6 bases and the J gene lost 5 bases, with 19 bases spanning the gap.

This clonotype was picked up a small number of times. The rearrangement uses TRBV20-1 and TRBJ1-2; perhaps TRBD1 as D (6 bases). The CDR3 spans 16 residues. V lost 1 base to trimming and J lost 5 bases, with 20 bases between them. Germline CDR1 and CDR2: DFQATT and SNEGSKA (reference sequence). CDR3 residues: CSARAGAPRGVYGYTF. DNA of the CDR3: TGCAGTGCTAGAGCGGGGGCCCCCCGGGGAGTTTATGGCTACACCTTC.

The V and J genes are TRBV7-6 and TRBJ2-1; 8 bases are a match to TRBD2. CDR1 and CDR2 from the germline V gene are SGHVS and FNYEAQ. The CDR3 loop spans 15 amino acids. V gave up 7 bases and J gave up 6 bases; unmatched junction bases: 11. The CDR3 loop reads CASNSLAGGGNEQFF. CDR3 DNA: TGTGCCAGCAATTCACTGGCGGGAGGAGGCAATGAGCAGTTCTTC. Looking up the rest from reference TRBV7-6 and TRBJ2-1 gives the full variable domain: GAGVSQSPRYKVTKRGQDVALRCDPISGHVSLYWYRQALGQGPEFLTYFNYEAQQDKSGLPNDRFSAERPEGSISTLTIQRTEQRDSAMYRCASNSLAGGGNEQFFGPGTRLTVL.

This sequence joins TRBV20-1 and TRBJ2-2; D call uncertain. Germline V gene sequence: CDR1 DFQATT, CDR2 SNEGSKA (reference sequence). V was shortened by 0 bases and J by 0 bases, with 5 bases between the two germline ends. CDR3 length equals 14 residues. The CDR3 nucleotides are TGCAGTGCTAGAGATGGGCCGAACACCGGGGAGCTGTTTTTT. Amino acid sequence: CSARDGPNTGELFF.

The genes are TRBV4-1 and TRBJ1-4, with a tentative D call TRBD1 (6 bases). The CDR3 is 15 residues long. Germline V gene data show CDR1 as MGHRA and CDR2 as YSYEKL. Trimming removed 2 bases from V and 8 bases from J, with 15 bases in between. This CDR3 reads CASSQTQGGDEKLFF. The CDR3 DNA reads TGCGCCAGCAGCCAAACACAGGGCGGAGACGAAAAACTGTTTTTT.

This clonotype was counted a few times. This chain connects TRBV6-1 to TRBJ2-7; D is ambiguous. The V gene's germline CDR1 is MNHNS and CDR2 SASEGT. V lost 3 bases and J 3 bases, leaving 9 bases between the germline ends. The CDR3 has 13 residues. CDR3 sequence: CASSDRSHYEQYF. Here the CDR3 DNA reads TGTGCCAGCAGTGACAGGTCCCACTACGAGCAGTACTTC.

The J gene is TRBJ1-2, the V gene TRBV18, with D possibly being TRBD1 (5 bases). CDR1 KGHSH and CDR2 LQKENI come from the germline V gene. The V gene lost 5 bases and the J gene lost 7 bases, with 20 bases spanning the gap. The CDR3 is 15 amino acids. CDR3 residues: CASSASGNPTFGYTF. The CDR3 nucleotides read TGTGCCAGCTCAGCCTCAGGGAACCCAACGTTTGGCTACACCTTC. The full variable domain, rest sourced from reference TRBV18 and TRBJ1-2, is NAGVMQNPRHLVRRRGQEARLRCSPMKGHSHVYWYRQLPEEGLKFMVYLQKENIIDESGMPKERFSAEFPKEGPSILRIQQVVRGDSAAYFCASSASGNPTFGYTFGSGTRLTVV.

This clonotype was seen more than once but under ten times. The CDR3 here is CASRDEQGSGNTIYF. The DNA of the CDR3 is TGTGCCAGCAGAGACGAACAGGGAAGTGGAAACACCATATATTTT. The chain links TRBV7-9 to TRBJ1-3; D may be TRBD1 (6 bases). This CDR3 region has 15 residues. The germline gives CDR1 SEHNR, CDR2 FQNEAQ (reference sequence). Trimming pared 6 bases from V and 3 bases from J, leaving 15 bases between.

This chain uses TRBV5-1 with TRBJ2-3; D is possibly TRBD1 or TRBD2 (5 bases each). V was pared by 4 bases and J by 6 bases, with 21 bases between. CDR3 size: 16 residues. Germline lookup yields CDR1 SGHRS and CDR2 YFSETQ. CDR3 loop: CASSVWGSGQTDTQYF. In DNA form, the CDR3 reads TGCGCCAGCAGCGTATGGGGGAGCGGCCAGACGGATACGCAGTATTTT.

This rearrangement joins TRBV12-5 to TRBJ2-5; D gene uncertain. Germline loops: CDR1 LGHNT, CDR2 FRNRAP. Trimming shortened V by 8 bases and J by 1 base, and 8 bases separated the two germline ends. The CDR3 spans 12 residues. CDR3 sequence (DNA): TGTGCTAGTTCAGGATCCCAAGAGACCCAGTACTTC. Protein sequence: CASSGSQETQYF.

This clonotype has only a few counts. The rearrangement links TRBV4-2 to TRBJ2-7, with TRBD1 as a possible D gene (5 bases). This CDR3 is built from 16 residues. Germline V gives CDR1 LGHNA, CDR2 YNFKEQ. Trimming pared 0 bases from V and 3 bases from J, leaving 15 bases between. CDR3 DNA sequence: TGTGCCAGCAGCCAAGACTCGCTAGAAGGGGACTACGAGCAGTACTTC. This encodes CASSQDSLEGDYEQYF.

V is TRBV20-1 and J is TRBJ1-5; D perhaps matches TRBD1 (6 bases). From germline, CDR1 is DFQATT and CDR2 SNEGSKA (reference sequence). Trimming shortened V by 3 bases and J by 4 bases, and 22 bases separated the two germline ends. The CDR3 extends over 17 amino acids. The CDR3 reads CSASGSIRRGPNQPQHF. The CDR3 bases are TGCAGTGCTAGTGGGAGTATCCGGCGGGGGCCTAATCAGCCCCAGCATTTT.

The rearrangement links TRBV2 to TRBJ2-2, with no clear D. The V and J ends lost 4 bases and 6 bases respectively, with 12 bases between them. Germline V gene sequence: CDR1 SNHLY, CDR2 FYNNEI. This CDR3 is 14 amino acids long. The CDR3 nucleotides read TGTGCCAGCAGTGGTGGCTCAAGGGCCGGGGAGCTGTTTTTT. This sequence encodes CASSGGSRAGELFF.

The CDR3 reads CASSMRQNSNQPQHF. CDR3 coding DNA: TGTGCCAGCAGCATGAGACAGAACTCCAATCAGCCCCAGCATTTT. The chain carries TRBV6-2 or TRBV6-3 and TRBJ1-5; possibly TRBD1 for D (5 bases). There are 15 residues in the CDR3. V was pared by 6 bases and J by 3 bases, with 15 bases between. Germline assignment: CDR1 MNHEY and CDR2 SVGEGT.

Only a few counts were recorded for this clonotype. The chain uses TRBV20-1 and TRBJ2-7; 10 bases are a match to TRBD2. The junction had 8 bases not matched to a gene; V was cut back by 2 bases and J by 7 bases. The CDR3 covers 14 residues. The germline V gene encodes CDR1 DFQATT and CDR2 SNEGSKA (reference sequence). The CDR3 loop reads CSARLAGAEGEQYF. CDR3 DNA sequence: TGCAGTGCTAGACTAGCGGGAGCAGAAGGGGAGCAGTACTTC.

This chain links TRBV5-4 with TRBJ2-5; D is perhaps TRBD1 (6 bases). The germline V and J ends were trimmed by 6 bases and 7 bases, with 10 bases remaining between them. The CDR3 totals 11 residues. The V gene's germline CDR1 is SGHNT and CDR2 YYREEE (reference sequence). Written as DNA, the CDR3 is TGTGCCAGCACTCTCAGGGGGACCCAGTACTTC. This codes for CASTLRGTQYF.

This clonotype was picked up one time. This rearrangement joins TRBV28 to TRBJ2-6; no firm D call. The CDR3 loop spans 15 amino acids. Between the trimmed V and J ends, which lost 7 bases and 0 bases, there was a span of 10 bases. Germline CDR1 reads MDHEN; CDR2 reads SYDVKM. In nucleotides, the CDR3 is TGTGCCAGCACCCCGTCCTACTCTGGGGCCAACGTCCTGACTTTC. It specifies CASTPSYSGANVLTF.

The genes are TRBV28 and TRBJ2-3, with TRBD1 identical over 7 bases. The V and J ends lost 7 bases and 0 bases, in that order; junction bases with no gene match: 7. The CDR3 is made up of 15 amino acids. Germline CDR1 reads MDHEN; CDR2 reads SYDVKM. The CDR3 sequence: CASTDRRTSTDTQYF. The CDR3 DNA follows: TGTGCCAGCACGGACAGGCGAACTAGCACAGATACGCAGTATTTT.

This clonotype was seen more than once but under ten times. This chain links TRBV24-1 with TRBJ2-1, with 9 nucleotides matching TRBD1. V lost 2 bases and J lost 9; bases outside the gene matches: 4. This CDR3 comprises 14 residues. Germline CDR1 reads KGHDR; CDR2 reads SFDVKD. The CDR3: CATSDYRGHTEQFF. CDR3 nucleotide sequence: TGTGCCACCAGTGATTACAGGGGGCACACTGAGCAGTTCTTC.